The rows below give T cell receptor beta chains drawn from one sample of a study of cytomegalovirus exposure and HLA in healthy donors. Generated by immunoSEQ multiplex PCR, the TCRdb table keeps only in-frame clones and is missing some. This sample has around 130,000 clones, with roughly 87% found just once. The sequenced sample consisted of PBMCs. All receptors come from a woman between 40 and 50 years old in good health and CMV-seronegative. Both conserved end residues are part of each CDR3. D genes are given only for firm matches. For some rows the clone size is stated as once, few or many, or as a class when expanded; others skip it.

TRBD2,16,TRBV28,.,TRBJ2-7,CASSSPTASGSYEQYF,TGTGCCAGCAGTTCCCCAACCGCTAGCGGGAGCTACGAGCAGTACTTC
TRBD2,18,TRBV7-9,.,TRBJ2-2,CASSRFTSGRGNTGELFF,TGTGCCAGCAGCCGCTTCACTAGCGGGAGAGGGAACACCGGGGAGCTGTTTTTT
TRBD2,16,TRBV27,.,TRBJ2-1,CASRYTGTSGRGEQFF,TGTGCCAGCAGATACACCGGGACTAGCGGGAGGGGTGAGCAGTTCTTC
TRBD2,18,TRBV7-2,.,TRBJ2-7,CASSLAPPFREASYEQYF,TGTGCCAGCAGCTTAGCGCCTCCCTTCCGGGAGGCCTCCTACGAGCAGTACTTC
TRBD1,16,TRBV28,.,TRBJ1-6,CASRHNTGTGSSPLHF,TGTGCCAGCAGACACAACACCGGGACAGGGTCTTCACCCCTCCACTTT
TRBD2,15,TRBV9,.,TRBJ2-1,CASSGGAGGPGEQFF,TGTGCCAGCAGCGGCGGAGCGGGAGGGCCGGGTGAGCAGTTCTTC
TRBD2,17,TRBV10-3,few,TRBJ2-2,CAISDGGLAGFTGELFF,TGTGCCATCAGTGATGGGGGACTAGCGGGATTCACCGGGGAGCTGTTTTTT
.,15,TRBV9,.,TRBJ2-3,CASSSRLEATDTQYF,TGTGCCAGCAGCTCCCGACTAGAAGCAACAGATACGCAGTATTTT
TRBD1,11,TRBV7-9,.,TRBJ1-1,CASSRDSEAFF,TGTGCCAGCAGCCGGGACAGTGAAGCTTTCTTT
.,16,TRBV7-9,few,TRBJ1-2,CSSTQSPVGVIGGYTF,TGTTCCAGCACCCAATCGCCTGTCGGGGTGATTGGTGGCTACACCTTC
TRBD2,14,TRBV4-3,.,TRBJ2-3,CASSQYSGADTQYF,TGCGCCAGCAGCCAGTATAGCGGGGCAGATACGCAGTATTTT
.,15,TRBV5-4,.,TRBJ2-1,CASSLGRDNYNEQFF,TGTGCCAGCAGCTTGGGCAGGGACAACTACAATGAGCAGTTCTTC
.,15,TRBV5-1,.,TRBJ2-7,CASSLEGGISYEQYF,TGCGCCAGCAGCTTGGAGGGCGGGATCTCCTACGAGCAGTACTTC
.,13,TRBV4-1,few,TRBJ2-7,CASSQDQGNEQYF,TGCGCCAGCAGCCAAGATCAGGGGAACGAGCAGTACTTC
.,14,TRBV10-1,.,TRBJ2-7,CASSGNRVAHEQYF,TGCGCCAGCAGTGGGAACAGGGTGGCCCACGAGCAGTACTTC
.,17,TRBV25-1,.,TRBJ2-2,CASSALPQQANTGELFF,TGTGCCAGCAGTGCCCTACCGCAACAGGCGAACACCGGGGAGCTGTTTTTT
TRBD1,13,TRBV6-5,.,TRBJ1-1,CAIRGDSSTEAFF,TGTGCCATCAGGGGGGACTCTTCCACTGAAGCTTTCTTT
.,13,TRBV11-2,.,TRBJ1-2,CASSLGLDYGYTF,TGTGCCAGCAGCTTAGGGCTTGACTATGGCTACACCTTC
.,14,TRBV5-1,.,TRBJ1-5,CASSFSGGNQPQHF,TGCGCCAGCAGCTTCTCGGGGGGTAATCAGCCCCAGCATTTT
.,13,TRBV5-1,few,TRBJ2-3,CASRLQGTDTQYF,TGCGCCAGCAGACTACAAGGCACAGATACGCAGTATTTT
TRBD2,18,TRBV5-4,.,TRBJ2-1,CASSPAKALAGFGNEQFF,TGTGCCAGCAGCCCGGCCAAGGCACTAGCGGGATTTGGCAATGAGCAGTTCTTC
.,14,TRBV5-1,.,TRBJ1-2,CASSLSTGNPGYTF,TGCGCCAGCAGCCTTTCCACAGGAAACCCTGGCTACACCTTC
.,13,TRBV28,.,TRBJ1-2,CASSLRTRVGYTF,TGTGCCAGCAGTTTACGGACACGGGTCGGCTACACCTTC
.,11,TRBV7-9,.,TRBJ2-7,CSSSLGAEQYF,TGTTCCAGCAGCTTAGGGGCTGAGCAGTACTTC
.,12,TRBV28,.,TRBJ1-2,CASSWQDYGYTF,TGTGCCAGCAGTTGGCAGGACTATGGCTACACCTTC
.,13,TRBV18,few,TRBJ2-2,CASSPARSGELFF,TGTGCCAGCTCACCAGCGAGGTCCGGGGAGCTGTTTTTT
.,15,TRBV28,.,TRBJ2-3,CASCPVNAGKDTQYF,TGTGCCAGCTGTCCGGTGAATGCTGGTAAAGATACGCAGTATTTT
TRBD2,17,TRBV2,.,TRBJ2-7,CASSEGLAGAGSYEQYF,TGTGCCAGCAGTGAAGGACTAGCGGGGGCCGGCTCCTACGAGCAGTACTTC
TRBD1,15,TRBV11-3,once,TRBJ2-7,CASSLRGQVIYEQYF,TGTGCCAGCAGCTTAAGGGGACAGGTGATCTACGAGCAGTACTTC